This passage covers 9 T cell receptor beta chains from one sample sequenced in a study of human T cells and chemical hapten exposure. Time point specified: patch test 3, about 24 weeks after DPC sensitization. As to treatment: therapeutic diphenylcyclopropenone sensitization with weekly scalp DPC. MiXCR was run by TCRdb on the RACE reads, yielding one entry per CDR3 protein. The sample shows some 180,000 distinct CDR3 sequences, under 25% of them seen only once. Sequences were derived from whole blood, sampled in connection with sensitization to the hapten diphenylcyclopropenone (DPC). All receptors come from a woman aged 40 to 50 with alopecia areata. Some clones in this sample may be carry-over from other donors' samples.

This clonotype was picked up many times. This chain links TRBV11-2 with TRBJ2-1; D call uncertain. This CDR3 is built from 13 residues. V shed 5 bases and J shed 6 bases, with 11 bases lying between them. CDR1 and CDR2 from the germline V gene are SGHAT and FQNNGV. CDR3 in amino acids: CASSIGDFNEQFF. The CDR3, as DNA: TGTGCCAGCAGCATCGGAGACTTCAATGAGCAGTTCTTC.

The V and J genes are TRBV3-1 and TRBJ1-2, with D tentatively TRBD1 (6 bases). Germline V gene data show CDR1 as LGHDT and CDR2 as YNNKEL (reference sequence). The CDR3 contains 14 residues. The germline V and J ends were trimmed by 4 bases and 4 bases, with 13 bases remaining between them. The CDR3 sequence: CASSPQGRPYGYTF. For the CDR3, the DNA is TGTGCCAGCAGCCCCCAGGGGCGGCCCTATGGCTACACCTTC. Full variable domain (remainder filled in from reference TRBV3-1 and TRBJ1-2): DTAVSQTPKYLVTQMGNDKSIKCEQNLGHDTMYWYKQDSKKFLKIMFSYNNKELIINETVPNRFSPKSPDKAHLNLHINSLELGDSAVYFCASSPQGRPYGYTFGSGTRLTVV.

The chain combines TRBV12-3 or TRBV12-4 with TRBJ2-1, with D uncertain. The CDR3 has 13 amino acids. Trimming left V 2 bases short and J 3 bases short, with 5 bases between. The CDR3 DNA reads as TGTGCCAGCAGTTTAATCGACTACAATGAGCAGTTCTTC. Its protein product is CASSLIDYNEQFF.

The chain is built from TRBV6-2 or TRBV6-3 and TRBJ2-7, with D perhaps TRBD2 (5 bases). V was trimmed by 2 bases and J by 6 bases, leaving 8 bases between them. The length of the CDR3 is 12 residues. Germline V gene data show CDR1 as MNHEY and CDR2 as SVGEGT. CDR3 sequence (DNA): TGTGCCAGCAGTTACGAGGGCGGCGAGCAGTACTTC. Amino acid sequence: CASSYEGGEQYF.

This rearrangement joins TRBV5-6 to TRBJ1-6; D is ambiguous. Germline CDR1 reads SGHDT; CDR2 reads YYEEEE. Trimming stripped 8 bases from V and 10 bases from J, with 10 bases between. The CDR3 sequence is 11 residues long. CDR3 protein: CARNARSPLHF. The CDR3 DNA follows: TGTGCCAGGAACGCACGGTCACCCCTCCACTTT.

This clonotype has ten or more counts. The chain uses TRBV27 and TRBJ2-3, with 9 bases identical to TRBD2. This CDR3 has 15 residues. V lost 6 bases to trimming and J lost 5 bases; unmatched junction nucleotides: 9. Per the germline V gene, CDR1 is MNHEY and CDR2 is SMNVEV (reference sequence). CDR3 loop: CASRRGGLARDTQYF. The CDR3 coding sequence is TGTGCCAGCAGACGTGGGGGACTAGCTAGAGATACGCAGTATTTT.

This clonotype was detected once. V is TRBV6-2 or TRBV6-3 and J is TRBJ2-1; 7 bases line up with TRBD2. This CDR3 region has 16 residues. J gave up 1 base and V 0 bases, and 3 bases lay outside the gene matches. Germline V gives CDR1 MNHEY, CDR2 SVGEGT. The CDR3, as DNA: TGTGCCAGCAGTTACTCGGGCGGGAGTTCCTACAATGAGCAGTTCTTC. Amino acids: CASSYSGGSSYNEQFF.

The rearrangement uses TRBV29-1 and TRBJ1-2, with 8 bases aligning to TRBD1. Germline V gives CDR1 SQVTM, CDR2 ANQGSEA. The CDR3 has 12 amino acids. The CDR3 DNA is TGCAGTATAACAGGGGGTTCTGATGGCTACACCTTC. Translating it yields CSITGGSDGYTF. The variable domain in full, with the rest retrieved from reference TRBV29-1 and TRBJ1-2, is SAVISQKPSRDICQRGTSLTIQCQVDSQVTMMFWYRQQPGQSLTLIATANQGSEATYESGFVIDKFPISRPNLTFSTLTVSNMSPEDSSIYLCSITGGSDGYTFGSGTRLTVV.

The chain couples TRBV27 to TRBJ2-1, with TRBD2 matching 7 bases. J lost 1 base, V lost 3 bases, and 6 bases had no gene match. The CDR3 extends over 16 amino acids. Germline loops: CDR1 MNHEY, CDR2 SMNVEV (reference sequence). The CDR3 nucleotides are TGTGCCAGCAGTTTCCACAGAGCGGGGTCCTACAATGAGCAGTTCTTC. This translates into CASSFHRAGSYNEQFF.